The source of this T cell receptor beta chain is a study of CD8 T cells in Susac syndrome. A word on this clonotype: Its antigen is currently unknown.

TCR beta sequences were obtained from blood CD8+ and CD4+ T cells. Negative isolation was applied to CD8+ and CD4+ T cells, and FACS enrichment was applied to TEMRA cells. General study findings and limits: That the number of individuals in its TCR sequencing and HLA analysis was relatively small was acknowledged by the study.

RNA was extracted with the RNeasy kit, and a quantity of roughly 0.45 to 1 ug was reverse transcribed using random hexamers. Amplification of TCR beta CDR3 by immunoSEQ multiplex PCR spanned 54 Vbeta and 13 Jbeta. Via MiXCR, TCRdb re-called the immunoSEQ multiplex PCR reads, giving one row per CDR3 protein. The sample lists about 250,000 distinct CDR3 sequences, over 85% occurring once. The CDR3 spans 16 residues. J gave up 2 bases and V 0 bases, and 4 bases lay outside the gene matches. The germline CDR1 and CDR2 sequences are LNHNV and YYDKDF (reference sequence). The chain carries TRBV15 and TRBJ2-3, with 8 positions matching TRBD1. The clonotype originates from a human donor with multiple sclerosis. The specimen sequenced was CD4+ T cells from PBMCs. CDR3 amino acids: CATSRDQGANTDTQYF. The CDR3 DNA reads as TGTGCCACCAGCAGAGATCAGGGGGCAAACACAGATACGCAGTATTTT.